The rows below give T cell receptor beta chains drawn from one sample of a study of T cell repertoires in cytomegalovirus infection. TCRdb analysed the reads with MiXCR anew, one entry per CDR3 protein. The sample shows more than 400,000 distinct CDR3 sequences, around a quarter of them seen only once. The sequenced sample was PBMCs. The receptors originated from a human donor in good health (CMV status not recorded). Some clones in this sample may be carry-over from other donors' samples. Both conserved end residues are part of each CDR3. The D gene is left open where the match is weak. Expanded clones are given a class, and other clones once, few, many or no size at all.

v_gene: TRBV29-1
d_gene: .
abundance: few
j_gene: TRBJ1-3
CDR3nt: TGCAGCGTTGAAGATTGGGGGGAGGACACCATATATTTT
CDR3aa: CSVEDWGEDTIYF

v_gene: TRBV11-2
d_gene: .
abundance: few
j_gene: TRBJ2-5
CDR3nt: TGTGCCACATCAGGGGGGGGTTTCGAGAAAGAGACCCAGTACTTC
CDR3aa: CATSGGGFEKETQYF

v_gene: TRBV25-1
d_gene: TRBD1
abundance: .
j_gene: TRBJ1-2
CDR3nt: TGTGCCAGCAGTGAATACCGGGACAGGGGCTATGGCTACACCTTC
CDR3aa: CASSEYRDRGYGYTF

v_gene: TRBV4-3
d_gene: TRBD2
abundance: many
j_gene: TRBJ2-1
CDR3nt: TGCGCCAGCAGCCAAGAGGCTAGCGGGAGGTCCTACAATGAGCAGTTCTTC
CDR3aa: CASSQEASGRSYNEQFF

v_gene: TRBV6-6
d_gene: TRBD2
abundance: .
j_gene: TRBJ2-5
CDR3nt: TGTGCCAGCACTCTGAGGGGAGGGCCGAGAGAGACCCAGTACTTC
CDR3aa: CASTLRGGPRETQYF

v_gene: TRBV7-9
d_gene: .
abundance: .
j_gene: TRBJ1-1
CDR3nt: TGTGCCAGCAGCTCTCCTCGGGGGATGAACACTGAAGCTTTCTTT
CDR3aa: CASSSPRGMNTEAFF

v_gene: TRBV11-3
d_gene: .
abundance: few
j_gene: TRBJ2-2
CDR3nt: TGTGCCACTTCTCAGAGGGGGAACACCGGGGAGCTGTTTTTT
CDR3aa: CATSQRGNTGELFF

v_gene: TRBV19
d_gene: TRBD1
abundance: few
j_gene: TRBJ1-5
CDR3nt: TGTGCCAGTAGTATAGCGACACAGGGGTGGGATCAGCCCCAGCATTTT
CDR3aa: CASSIATQGWDQPQHF

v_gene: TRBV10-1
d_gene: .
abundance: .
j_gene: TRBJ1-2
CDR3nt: TGCGCCAGCAGTGAGCGGCAGGGTGGCGGCTACACCTTC
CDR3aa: CASSERQGGGYTF

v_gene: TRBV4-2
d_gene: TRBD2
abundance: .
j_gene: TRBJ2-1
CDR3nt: TGTGCCAGCAGCCAGTATCGACTAGCGGGGGGGGCGAGAGACAATGAGCAGTTCTTC
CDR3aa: CASSQYRLAGGARDNEQFF

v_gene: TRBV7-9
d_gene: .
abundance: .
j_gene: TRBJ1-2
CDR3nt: TGTGCCAGCAGCTTAGCCCCCGGCAGCAACTATGGCTACACCTTC
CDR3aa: CASSLAPGSNYGYTF

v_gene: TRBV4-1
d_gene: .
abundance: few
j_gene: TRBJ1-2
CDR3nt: TGCGCCAGCAGCCAAGGACAGCTACTTAACTATGGCTACACCTTC
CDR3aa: CASSQGQLLNYGYTF

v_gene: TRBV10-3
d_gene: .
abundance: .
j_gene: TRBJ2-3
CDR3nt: TGTGCCATCAGTTCCAGCCGCACAGATACGCAGTATTTT
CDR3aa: CAISSSRTDTQYF

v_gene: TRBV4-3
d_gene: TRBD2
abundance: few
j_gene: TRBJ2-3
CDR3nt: TGCGCCAGCAGCCAAGATTTGCTAGCGGGAGTAGGGGCAGATACGCAGTATTTT
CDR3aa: CASSQDLLAGVGADTQYF

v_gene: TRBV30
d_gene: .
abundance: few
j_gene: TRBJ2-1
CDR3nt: TGTGCCTGGAGTGTAGCAGGGGTTGATGAGCAGTTCTTC
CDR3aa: CAWSVAGVDEQFF

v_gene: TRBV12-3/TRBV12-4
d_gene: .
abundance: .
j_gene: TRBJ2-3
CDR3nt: TGTGCCAGCAGTTTAATCCGAGGGAGTCGCACAGATACGCAGTATTTT
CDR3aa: CASSLIRGSRTDTQYF